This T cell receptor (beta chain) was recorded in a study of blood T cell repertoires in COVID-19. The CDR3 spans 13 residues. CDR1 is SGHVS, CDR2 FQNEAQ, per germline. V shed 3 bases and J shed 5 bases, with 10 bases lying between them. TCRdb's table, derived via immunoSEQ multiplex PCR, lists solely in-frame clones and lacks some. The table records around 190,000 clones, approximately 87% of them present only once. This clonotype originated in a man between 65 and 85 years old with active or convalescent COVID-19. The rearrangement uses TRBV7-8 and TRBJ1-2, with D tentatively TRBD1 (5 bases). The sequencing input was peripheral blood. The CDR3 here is CASSLTAQYGYTF. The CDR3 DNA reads TGTGCCAGCAGCTTGACAGCGCAATATGGCTACACCTTC.